This T cell receptor beta chain was obtained from a study of blood T cells in healthy people across ages. PCR was performed a second time for about 7 to 12 cycles using a sample-barcoded 5' primer and a J-beta primer mix. MiXCR was run by TCRdb on the 5' RACE reads, yielding one entry per CDR3 protein. In the table there are approximately 680,000 distinct CDR3 sequences, 32% of which are singletons. At least ten counts were recorded for this clonotype. Looked up from germline, CDR1 is MRHNA and CDR2 is SNTAGT. The CDR3 is 13 amino acids. V lost 5 bases and J lost 5, with 12 bases in between. This clonotype was obtained from a woman over 75 in good health. Specimen: blood. This rearrangement joins TRBV6-4 to TRBJ1-1; D is uncertain. The CDR3 DNA follows: TGTGCCAGCAGTCCCACCGAGAGGACTGAAGCTTTCTTT. Translating it yields CASSPTERTEAFF.